The 27 T cell receptor beta chains presented below share a single source sample, sequenced in a study of T-cell reconstitution after alpha-beta-depleted transplantation in children. Researchers prepared the TCRbeta library using unique molecular identifiers, the study reports. In TCRdb, the PCR reads were re-called with MiXCR into one record per CDR3 protein. The sample yields over 200,000 distinct CDR3 sequences, under 13% seen once. This specimen consisted of PBMCs, obtained before TCRalphabeta/CD19-depleted stem cell transplant. The receptor source for this set is a child younger than two with acute myeloid leukemia, due to receive a stem cell transplant.

This clonotype was observed many times. The rearrangement links TRBV20-1 to TRBJ2-7, with 9 bases aligning to TRBD1. This CDR3 region has 15 residues. Trimming at V came to 6 bases and at J to 5 bases, leaving 14 bases not matched to a gene. CDR1 is DFQATT and CDR2 is SNEGSKA in the germline V gene (reference sequence). In DNA form, the CDR3 reads TGCAGTGCCCCTTCTCCGGGACAGGGTTCCCACGAGCAGTACTTC. Residues: CSAPSPGQGSHEQYF.

In this sample, this clonotype turned up many times. This chain links TRBV5-1 with TRBJ2-1, with TRBD2 matching over 11 bases. This CDR3 is 17 amino acids long. Germline V CDR1 and CDR2: SGHRS, YFSETQ. J gave up 3 bases and V 3 bases, and 8 bases lay outside the gene matches. The CDR3 DNA reads TGCGCCAGCAGCTCCGGACCGACTAGCGGGGACTACAATGAGCAGTTCTTC. Encoded protein: CASSSGPTSGDYNEQFF. The full variable domain, completed using reference TRBV5-1 and TRBJ2-1, is KAGVTQTPRYLIKTRGQQVTLSCSPISGHRSVSWYQQTPGQGLQFLFEYFSETQRNKGNFPGRFSGRQFSNSRSEMNVSTLELGDSALYLCASSSGPTSGDYNEQFFGPGTRLTVL.

In regard to this clonotype: Mismatch with germline at one junction end may stem from a read error. The chain links TRBV7-6 to TRBJ1-1; D remains ambiguous. CDR3 length equals 14 residues. Germline V lookup: CDR1 SGHVS, CDR2 FNYEAQ. CDR3 sequence reads: CASSSRVGGTESFF. CDR3 nucleotides: TGTGCCAGCAGCTCACGGGTGGGAGGAACTGAATCTTTCTTT.

This clonotype was counted many times. The gene calls are TRBV7-2 and TRBJ2-2, with 7 bases identical to TRBD2. The trim removed 7 bases at V and 1 base at J, leaving 3 bases unmatched. There are 14 residues in the CDR3. Germline assignment: CDR1 SGHTA and CDR2 FQGNSA. CDR3 amino acids: CASTVAGNTGELFF. The CDR3 DNA reads TGTGCCAGCACCGTAGCGGGGAACACCGGGGAGCTGTTTTTT.

This chain uses TRBV11-2 with TRBJ1-5; D gene unclear. Germline-derived CDR1 and CDR2 are SGHAT and FQNNGV. This CDR3 is built from 13 residues. Between the trimmed V and J ends, which lost 5 bases and 7 bases, there was a span of 12 bases. Written as DNA, the CDR3 is TGTGCCAGCAGCCAAGACCCTTTGCAGCCCCAGCATTTT. It is translated as CASSQDPLQPQHF. Combining the CDR3 with reference TRBV11-2 and TRBJ1-5 gives the whole variable domain EAGVAQSPRYKIIEKRQSVAFWCNPISGHATLYWYQQILGQGPKLLIQFQNNGVVDDSQLPKDRFSAERLKGVDSTLKIQPAKLEDSAVYLCASSQDPLQPQHFGDGTRLSIL.

The chain links TRBV18 to TRBJ2-7; TRBD1 agrees at 9 bases. Losses at the gene ends were 0 bases for V and 3 bases for J; bases not matched to a gene: 3. This CDR3 contains 15 residues. The germline V gene has CDR1 KGHSH and CDR2 LQKENI. The CDR3, as DNA: TGTGCCAGCTCACCACCGGGACAGGGAGGCTACGAGCAGTACTTC. Translated: CASSPPGQGGYEQYF.

At least ten counts were recorded for this clonotype. The chain joins TRBV20-1 to TRBJ2-7, with 10 positions matching TRBD2. The germline V gene encodes CDR1 DFQATT and CDR2 SNEGSKA (reference sequence). After removal of 4 bases from V and 5 bases from J, the junction contained 17 bases not matched to a gene. This CDR3 comprises 17 residues. The chain's CDR3 is CSAKAITSGTRSNEQYF. CDR3 bases: TGCAGTGCTAAGGCGATAACTAGCGGGACCCGATCCAACGAGCAGTACTTC.

In regard to this clonotype: This could be a read error, since a much larger clone is one nucleotide away. The chain joins TRBV7-3 to TRBJ2-2, with 10 positions matching TRBD2. Germline-derived CDR1 and CDR2 are SGHTA and FQGTGA. There are 17 residues in the CDR3. CDR3 nucleotides: TGTGCCATCAGCTTATGGGCTAGCGGGAGATACACCGGGGAGCTGTTTTTT. Translation: CAISLWASGRYTGELFF. The full variable domain, its missing parts supplied by reference TRBV7-3 and TRBJ2-2, is GAGVSQTPSNKVTEKGKYVELRCDPISGHTALYWYRQSLGQGPEFLIYFQGTGAADDSGLPNDRFFAVRPEGSVSTLKIQRTERGDSAVYLCAISLWASGRYTGELFFGEGSRLTVL.

This chain joins TRBV6-5 and TRBJ1-2, with D maybe TRBD1 (5 bases). Germline CDR1 is MNHEY and CDR2 is SVGAGI. The V and J ends lost 2 bases and 12 bases respectively, with 19 bases between them. The length of the CDR3 is 14 residues. CDR3 in DNA: TGTGCCAGCAGTTACATCCCGGCCAGGGAGGGCCACACCTTC. This gives the protein CASSYIPAREGHTF.

The chain is built from TRBV14 and TRBJ2-1, with 8 bases matching TRBD2. The J segment lost 7 bases and the V segment lost 1 base, leaving 12 bases of the junction unmatched. Per germline, CDR1 SGHDN and CDR2 FVKESK. CDR3 length: 17 amino acids. The CDR3 sequence is CASSQARRTSRSNEQFF. Written as DNA, the CDR3 is TGTGCCAGCAGCCAAGCTCGGAGGACTAGCAGATCGAATGAGCAGTTCTTC.

This clonotype was observed a handful of times. This sequence joins TRBV2 and TRBJ2-2; D unclear. This CDR3 is 16 amino acids long. Trimming pared 0 bases from V and 6 bases from J, leaving 14 bases between. Germline lookup yields CDR1 SNHLY and CDR2 FYNNEI. CDR3 amino acids: CASSEAVLMLSGELFF. The CDR3 region has the DNA TGTGCCAGCAGTGAAGCGGTACTTATGCTTTCCGGGGAGCTGTTTTTT.

This clonotype was observed many times. The chain is built from TRBV6-5 and TRBJ2-2; no reliable D call. V lost 2 bases, J lost 5 bases, and 18 bases lay in between. From germline, CDR1 is MNHEY and CDR2 SVGAGI. CDR3 length: 17 residues. The CDR3 sequence: CASSYRAGRLGTGELFF. CDR3 nucleotide sequence: TGTGCCAGCAGTTACAGGGCAGGACGTCTAGGTACCGGGGAGCTGTTTTTT.

This clonotype was recorded at least ten times. The chain uses TRBV24-1 and TRBJ2-5; no clear D. The CDR3 totals 13 residues. Germline CDR1 is KGHDR and CDR2 is SFDVKD. Trimming took off 5 bases at V and 3 bases at J, with 9 bases between the two ends. The CDR3 here is CATSGRWKETQYF. In DNA form, the CDR3 reads TGTGCCACCAGTGGACGGTGGAAAGAGACCCAGTACTTC.

This sequence joins TRBV12-5 and TRBJ2-7; a weak D match, TRBD1 (6 bases). The CDR3 spans 16 residues. In germline, CDR1 is LGHNT, CDR2 FRNRAP. With 0 bases removed from V and 6 bases from J, the gap between germline ends came to 18 bases. The DNA of the CDR3 is TGTGCTAGTGGTTTGGTACTAGGGGGAGAGGTCGGCGAGCAGTACTTC. It codes for CASGLVLGGEVGEQYF. Together with reference TRBV12-5 and TRBJ2-7, the CDR3 gives the full variable domain: DARVTQTPRHKVTEMGQEVTMRCQPILGHNTVFWYRQTMMQGLELLAYFRNRAPLDDSGMPKDRFSAEMPDATLATLKIQPSEPRDSAVYFCASGLVLGGEVGEQYFGPGTRLTVT.

Many counts were recorded for this clonotype. The chain carries TRBV30 and TRBJ2-3, with D possibly called TRBD1 or TRBD2 (6 bases each). This CDR3 has 14 residues. CDR1 is GTSNPN and CDR2 is SVGIG in the germline V gene (reference sequence). V was clipped by 8 bases and J by 2 bases, with 17 bases between them. The CDR3 protein is CAQSGGPNTDTQYF. CDR3 bases: TGTGCCCAGAGTGGGGGGCCTAACACAGATACGCAGTATTTT.

The genes are TRBV11-2 and TRBJ2-1, with D unresolved. With 0 bases removed from V and 10 bases from J, the gap between germline ends came to 10 bases. Germline assignment: CDR1 SGHAT and CDR2 FQNNGV. The CDR3 spans 13 residues. CDR3 sequence: CASSLDSTVEQFF. CDR3 sequence (DNA): TGTGCCAGCAGCTTAGATTCGACGGTAGAGCAGTTCTTC. The full variable domain, in which reference TRBV11-2 and TRBJ2-1 provide the parts outside the CDR3, is EAGVAQSPRYKIIEKRQSVAFWCNPISGHATLYWYQQILGQGPKLLIQFQNNGVVDDSQLPKDRFSAERLKGVDSTLKIQPAKLEDSAVYLCASSLDSTVEQFFGPGTRLTVL.

This clonotype has a count of ten or more. V gene TRBV20-1 combines with J gene TRBJ1-1, with TRBD1 matching 8 bases. V shed 8 bases and J 2 bases; nucleotides not matched to a gene: 4. Looked up from germline, CDR1 is DFQATT and CDR2 is SNEGSKA (reference sequence). There are 12 residues in the CDR3. CDR3 sequence: CSIRGRNTEAFF. Here the CDR3 DNA reads TGCAGTATCAGGGGGCGCAACACTGAAGCTTTCTTT.

Here the CDR3 DNA reads TGTGCCAGCACCCTTGGGGGATACGAGCAGTACTTC. Its translation is CASTLGGYEQYF. V and J are TRBV7-9 and TRBJ2-7; D possibly uses TRBD1 or TRBD2 (5 bases each). The CDR3 covers 12 residues. The V end lost 7 bases, the J end lost 4 bases, and 11 bases lay between the germline ends. Germline CDR1 and CDR2: SEHNR and FQNEAQ (reference sequence).

This clonotype came up many times. This chain connects TRBV6-5 to TRBJ2-3; TRBD2 agrees at 7 bases. Germline CDR1 MNHEY, CDR2 SVGAGI. CDR3 length: 14 residues. V shed 2 bases, J shed 2 bases, and the junction held 1 base outside the gene matches. CDR3: CASSYSGATDTQYF. The DNA for the CDR3 is TGTGCCAGCAGTTACAGCGGGGCCACAGATACGCAGTATTTT.

This clonotype was found many times. The DNA of the CDR3 is TGCGCCAGCAGACTTAGCGGGTCCGGTTCCTACGAGCAGTACTTC. Encoded protein: CASRLSGSGSYEQYF. This chain links TRBV5-1 with TRBJ2-7, with 7 bases fitting TRBD2. Germline values: CDR1 SGHRS, CDR2 YFSETQ. The J segment lost 1 base and the V segment lost 5 bases, leaving 9 bases of the junction unmatched. The CDR3 spans 15 residues. The variable domain in full, with the rest retrieved from reference TRBV5-1 and TRBJ2-7, is KAGVTQTPRYLIKTRGQQVTLSCSPISGHRSVSWYQQTPGQGLQFLFEYFSETQRNKGNFPGRFSGRQFSNSRSEMNVSTLELGDSALYLCASRLSGSGSYEQYFGPGTRLTVT.

This clonotype was seen a few times. The chain carries TRBV7-2 and TRBJ2-7, with 8 bases matching TRBD2. The junction had 16 bases not matched to a gene; V was cut back by 3 bases and J by 3 bases. From germline, CDR1 is SGHTA and CDR2 FQGNSA. The CDR3 is 18 residues long. The CDR3 protein is CASSFAFRTSLEGYEQYF. CDR3 nucleotides: TGTGCCAGCAGCTTTGCGTTTAGGACTAGCCTAGAGGGCTACGAGCAGTACTTC.

At least ten counts were recorded for this clonotype. V usage is TRBV7-9 and J usage is TRBJ1-1; D ambiguous. Germline V gene data show CDR1 as SEHNR and CDR2 as FQNEAQ (reference sequence). Trimming pared 5 bases from V and 6 bases from J, leaving 19 bases between. CDR3 size: 15 residues. CDR3 DNA sequence: TGTGCCAGCAGCCCCCCCTCACACCCGAAGGCTGAAGCTTTCTTT. Protein product: CASSPPSHPKAEAFF.

This clonotype was detected ten times or more. J is TRBJ1-1 and V is TRBV18; 8 nucleotides match TRBD1. This CDR3 is 15 amino acids long. Germline assignment: CDR1 KGHSH and CDR2 LQKENI. The junction had 4 bases not matched to a gene; V was cut back by 2 bases and J by 2 bases. The DNA for the CDR3 is TGTGCCAGCTCACCAGCGGGACAGGCTAACACTGAAGCTTTCTTT. This translates into CASSPAGQANTEAFF. Looking up the rest from reference TRBV18 and TRBJ1-1 gives the full variable domain: NAGVMQNPRHLVRRRGQEARLRCSPMKGHSHVYWYRQLPEEGLKFMVYLQKENIIDESGMPKERFSAEFPKEGPSILRIQQVVRGDSAAYFCASSPAGQANTEAFFGQGTRLTVV.

The sample holds many counts of this clonotype. This chain connects TRBV11-3 to TRBJ1-1, with D unresolved. Germline V gene sequence: CDR1 SGHNT, CDR2 YENEEA. Trimming left V 0 bases short and J 1 base short, with 6 bases between. The CDR3 sequence is 14 residues long. The CDR3 sequence: CASSLDFANTEAFF. The CDR3 DNA follows: TGTGCCAGCAGCTTAGATTTCGCGAACACTGAAGCTTTCTTT.

At least ten counts were recorded for this clonotype. V is TRBV10-3 and J is TRBJ2-1; D perhaps matches TRBD1 (5 bases). The V gene's germline CDR1 is ENHRY and CDR2 SYGVKD. The CDR3 has 16 residues. V gave up 3 bases and J gave up 1 base, with 13 bases separating them. CDR3 coding DNA: TGTGCCATCAGTGACAGGGCAGGCCCTTCCTACAATGAGCAGTTCTTC. Translating gives CAISDRAGPSYNEQFF.

This clonotype appeared many times. V is TRBV4-1 and J is TRBJ1-1; D unresolved. Germline V lookup: CDR1 MGHRA, CDR2 YSYEKL. Trimming took 4 bases from V and 7 from J, leaving 10 bases between them. This CDR3 has 12 amino acids. DNA of the CDR3: TGCGCCAGCAGCCCATCCGGGAATGAAGCTTTCTTT. Translated: CASSPSGNEAFF.

This clonotype was counted at least ten times. J is TRBJ2-1 and V is TRBV7-2, with 12 bases that match TRBD2. Germline lookup yields CDR1 SGHTA and CDR2 FQGNSA. V shed 5 bases, J shed 4 bases, and the junction held 6 bases outside the gene matches. The CDR3 consists of 16 residues. The CDR3 here is CASSISSGRAYNEQFF. The CDR3 DNA reads as TGTGCCAGCAGCATCTCTAGCGGGAGGGCTTACAATGAGCAGTTCTTC. Based on the CDR3 plus reference TRBV7-2 and TRBJ2-1, the full variable domain is GAGVSQSPSNKVTEKGKDVELRCDPISGHTALYWYRQSLGQGLEFLIYFQGNSAPDKSGLPSDRFSAERTGGSVSTLTIQRTQQEDSAVYLCASSISSGRAYNEQFFGPGTRLTVL.